One and the same sample provided the 5 T cell receptor beta chains below, sequenced in a study of HIV-infected patients and healthy controls. TCRdb called the 5' RACE reads again in MiXCR, with one record for every CDR3 protein. The table includes around 67,000 distinct CDR3 sequences, roughly a sixth detected once. Sequencing was performed on CD4+ T cells from blood. The source is a human donor in good health.

This clonotype was found many times. This chain connects TRBV12-3 or TRBV12-4 to TRBJ2-3, with 7 bases lining up with TRBD2. V lost 4 bases and J lost 3; bases outside the gene matches: 16. The CDR3 sequence is 18 residues long. The CDR3 DNA reads TGTGCCAGCAGTTCCCCCCTCGGACTAGGAGGTGTAACAGATACGCAGTATTTT. This sequence encodes CASSSPLGLGGVTDTQYF.

This chain connects TRBV5-1 to TRBJ1-6, with D possibly matching TRBD1 (5 bases). The V gene lost 0 bases and the J gene lost 7 bases, with 14 bases spanning the gap. This CDR3 contains 16 residues. Germline CDR1 is SGHRS and CDR2 is YFSETQ. CDR3 in amino acids: CASSLGPGDGNSPLHF. As DNA, the CDR3 is TGCGCCAGCAGCTTGGGGCCCGGGGACGGGAATTCACCCCTCCACTTT.

This clonotype was detected many times. The genes are TRBV28 and TRBJ1-5; weak D call: TRBD1 (6 bases). The germline V gene has CDR1 MDHEN and CDR2 SYDVKM. V lost 5 bases to trimming and J lost 0 bases, with 11 bases between them. The CDR3 is 15 amino acids. CDR3 coding DNA: TGTGCCAGCAGTAAACAGGGCCATAGCAATCAGCCCCAGCATTTT. Protein sequence: CASSKQGHSNQPQHF.

J is TRBJ1-5 and V is TRBV20-1; D perhaps matches TRBD1 (6 bases). This CDR3 contains 13 residues. V dropped 5 bases and J dropped 5 bases, with 13 bases sitting between them. Germline V gene lookup returns CDR1 DFQATT and CDR2 SNEGSKA (reference sequence). This CDR3 reads CSAAKGGDQPQHF. The CDR3 DNA is TGCAGTGCTGCAAAGGGGGGAGATCAGCCCCAGCATTTT.

This clonotype has at least ten counts. V and J are TRBV24-1 and TRBJ2-3, with D tentatively TRBD2 (6 bases). The CDR3 length is 15 residues. Germline V gene data show CDR1 as KGHDR and CDR2 as SFDVKD. V lost 5 bases to trimming and J lost 1 base, with 12 bases between them. The DNA of the CDR3 is TGTGCCACCAGTGCTACGGGAGAGGGCACAGATACGCAGTATTTT. Amino acids: CATSATGEGTDTQYF.